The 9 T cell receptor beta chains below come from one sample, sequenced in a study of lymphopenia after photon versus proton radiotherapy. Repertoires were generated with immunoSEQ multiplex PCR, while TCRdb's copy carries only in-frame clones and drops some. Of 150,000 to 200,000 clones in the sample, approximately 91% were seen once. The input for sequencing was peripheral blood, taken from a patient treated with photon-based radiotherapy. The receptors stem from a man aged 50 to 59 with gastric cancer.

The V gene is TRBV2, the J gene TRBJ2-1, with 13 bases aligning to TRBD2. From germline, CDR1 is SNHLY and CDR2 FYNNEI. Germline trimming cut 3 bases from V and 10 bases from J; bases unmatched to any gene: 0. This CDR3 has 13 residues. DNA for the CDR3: TGTGCCAGCAGTGAGGGACTAGCGGGAGAGCAGTTCTTC. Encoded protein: CASSEGLAGEQFF.

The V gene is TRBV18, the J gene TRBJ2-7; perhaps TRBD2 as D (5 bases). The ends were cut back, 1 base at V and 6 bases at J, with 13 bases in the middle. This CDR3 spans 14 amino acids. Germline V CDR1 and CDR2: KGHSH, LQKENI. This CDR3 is CASSPLPSEGEQYF. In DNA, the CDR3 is TGTGCCAGCTCACCACTTCCCTCCGAGGGCGAGCAGTACTTC.

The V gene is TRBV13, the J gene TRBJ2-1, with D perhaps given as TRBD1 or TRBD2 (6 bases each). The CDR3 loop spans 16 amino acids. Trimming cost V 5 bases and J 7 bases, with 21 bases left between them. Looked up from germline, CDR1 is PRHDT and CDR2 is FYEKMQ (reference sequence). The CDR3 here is CASSNRELGGGNEQFF. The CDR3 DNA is TGTGCCAGCAGCAACAGGGAACTAGGAGGGGGTAATGAGCAGTTCTTC.

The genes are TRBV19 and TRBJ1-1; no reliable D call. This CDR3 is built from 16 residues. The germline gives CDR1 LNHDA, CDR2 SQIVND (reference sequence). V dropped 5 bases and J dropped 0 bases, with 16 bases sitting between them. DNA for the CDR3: TGTGCCAGTAGTGCTACCTGGAGATACATGAACACTGAAGCTTTCTTT. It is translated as CASSATWRYMNTEAFF. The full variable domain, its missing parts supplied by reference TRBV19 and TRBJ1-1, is DGGITQSPKYLFRKEGQNVTLSCEQNLNHDAMYWYRQDPGQGLRLIYYSQIVNDFQKGDIAEGYSVSREKKESFPLTVTSAQKNPTAFYLCASSATWRYMNTEAFFGQGTRLTVV.

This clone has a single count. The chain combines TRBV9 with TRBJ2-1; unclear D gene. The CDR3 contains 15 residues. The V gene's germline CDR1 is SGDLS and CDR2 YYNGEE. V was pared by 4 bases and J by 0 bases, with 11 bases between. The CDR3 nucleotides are TGTGCCAGCAGCACACGAGGAGACTCCTACAATGAGCAGTTCTTC. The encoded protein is CASSTRGDSYNEQFF.

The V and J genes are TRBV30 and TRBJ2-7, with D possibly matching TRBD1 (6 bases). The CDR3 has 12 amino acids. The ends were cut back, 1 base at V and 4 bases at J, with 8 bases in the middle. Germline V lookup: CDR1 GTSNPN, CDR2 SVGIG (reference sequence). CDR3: CAWSEQGYEQYF. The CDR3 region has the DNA TGTGCCTGGAGTGAACAGGGATACGAGCAGTACTTC.

The chain's CDR3 is CASSSSVVDTEAFF. The CDR3 DNA is TGCGCCAGCAGCTCCTCAGTAGTGGACACTGAAGCTTTCTTT. V and J are TRBV5-1 and TRBJ1-1; D gene ambiguous. The CDR3 has 14 residues. Trimming removed 3 bases at V and 3 bases at J, with 12 bases between. Germline V gives CDR1 SGHRS, CDR2 YFSETQ. The entire variable domain, with the rest obtained from reference TRBV5-1 and TRBJ1-1, is as follows: KAGVTQTPRYLIKTRGQQVTLSCSPISGHRSVSWYQQTPGQGLQFLFEYFSETQRNKGNFPGRFSGRQFSNSRSEMNVSTLELGDSALYLCASSSSVVDTEAFFGQGTRLTVV.

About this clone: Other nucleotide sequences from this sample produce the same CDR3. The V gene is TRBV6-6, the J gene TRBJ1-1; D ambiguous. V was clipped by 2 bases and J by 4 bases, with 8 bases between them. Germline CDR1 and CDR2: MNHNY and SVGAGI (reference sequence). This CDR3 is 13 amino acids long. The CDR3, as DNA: TGTGCCAGCAGTTACAGGGATGGCACTGAAGCTTTCTTT. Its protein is CASSYRDGTEAFF.

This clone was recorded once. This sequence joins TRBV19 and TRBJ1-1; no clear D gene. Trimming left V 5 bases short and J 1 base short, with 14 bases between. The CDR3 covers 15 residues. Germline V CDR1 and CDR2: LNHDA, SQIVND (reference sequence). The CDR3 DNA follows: TGTGCCAGTAGTCTCACCTCGACGGGGAACACTGAAGCTTTCTTT. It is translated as CASSLTSTGNTEAFF. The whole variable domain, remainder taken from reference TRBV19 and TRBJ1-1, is DGGITQSPKYLFRKEGQNVTLSCEQNLNHDAMYWYRQDPGQGLRLIYYSQIVNDFQKGDIAEGYSVSREKKESFPLTVTSAQKNPTAFYLCASSLTSTGNTEAFFGQGTRLTVV.